This T cell receptor beta chain was identified during a study of OX40 agonist ivuxolimab in advanced cancers. Germline lookup yields CDR1 SQVTM and CDR2 ANQGSEA. V lost 4 bases and J lost 0, with 15 bases in between. CDR3 size: 15 residues. Measured with immunoSEQ multiplex PCR; TCRdb has only the in-frame clones, and not every one. This repertoire shows roughly 65,000 clones, about 89% found once; its top ten account for 0.25% to 0.3%. The chain links TRBV29-1 to TRBJ1-2, with TRBD1 as a possible D gene (5 bases). The TCR originated in an adult with an advanced solid tumor such as melanoma, head and neck, liver or kidney cancer. Sample: CD4+ or CD8+ T cells sorted from blood, taken in a trial of the OX40 agonist ivuxolimab. The CDR3 coding sequence is TGCAGCGTTGGTAGAGCAACAGGTTCTAACTATGGCTACACCTTC. Its protein product is CSVGRATGSNYGYTF.